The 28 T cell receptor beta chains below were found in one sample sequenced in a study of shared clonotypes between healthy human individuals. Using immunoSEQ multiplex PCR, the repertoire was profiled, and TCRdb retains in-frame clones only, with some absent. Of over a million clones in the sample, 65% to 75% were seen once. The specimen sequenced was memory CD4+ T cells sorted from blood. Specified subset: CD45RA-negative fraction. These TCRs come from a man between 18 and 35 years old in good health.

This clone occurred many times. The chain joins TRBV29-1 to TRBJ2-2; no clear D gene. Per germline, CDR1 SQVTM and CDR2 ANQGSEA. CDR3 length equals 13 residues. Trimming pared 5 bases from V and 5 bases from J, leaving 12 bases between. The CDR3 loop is CSVPGTDTGELFF. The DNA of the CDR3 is TGCAGCGTTCCTGGCACAGATACCGGGGAGCTGTTTTTT.

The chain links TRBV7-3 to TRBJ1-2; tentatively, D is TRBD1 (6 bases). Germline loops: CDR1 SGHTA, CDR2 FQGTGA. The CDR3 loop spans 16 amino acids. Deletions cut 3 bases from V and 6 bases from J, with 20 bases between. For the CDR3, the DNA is TGTGCCAGCAGCTTCGAGCAAGGTCCAGGGGCCAATGGCTACACCTTC. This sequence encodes CASSFEQGPGANGYTF.

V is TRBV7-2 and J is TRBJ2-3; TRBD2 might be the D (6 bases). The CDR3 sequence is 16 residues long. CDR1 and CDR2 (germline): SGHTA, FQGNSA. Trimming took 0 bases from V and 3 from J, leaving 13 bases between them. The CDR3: CASSLAVLAGTDTQYF. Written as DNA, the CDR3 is TGTGCCAGCAGCTTAGCGGTACTAGCAGGAACAGATACGCAGTATTTT.

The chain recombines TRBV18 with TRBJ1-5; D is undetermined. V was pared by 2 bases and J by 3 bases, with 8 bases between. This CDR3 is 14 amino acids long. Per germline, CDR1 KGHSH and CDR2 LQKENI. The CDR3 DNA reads TGTGCCAGCTCACCAAGCTCTAACAATCAGCCCCAGCATTTT. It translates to CASSPSSNNQPQHF.

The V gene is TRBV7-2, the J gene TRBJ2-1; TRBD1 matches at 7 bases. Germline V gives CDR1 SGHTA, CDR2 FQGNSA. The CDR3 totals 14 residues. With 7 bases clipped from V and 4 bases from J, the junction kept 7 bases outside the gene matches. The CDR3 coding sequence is TGTGCCAGCATACCGGGACAGAGATACAATGAGCAGTTCTTC. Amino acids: CASIPGQRYNEQFF.

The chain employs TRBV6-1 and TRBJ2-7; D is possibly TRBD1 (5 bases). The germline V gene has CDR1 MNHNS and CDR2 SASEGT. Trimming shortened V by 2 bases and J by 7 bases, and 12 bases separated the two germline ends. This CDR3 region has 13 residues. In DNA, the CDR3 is TGTGCCAGCAGTGAATCAGGGTTATGGGAGCAGTACTTC. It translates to CASSESGLWEQYF.

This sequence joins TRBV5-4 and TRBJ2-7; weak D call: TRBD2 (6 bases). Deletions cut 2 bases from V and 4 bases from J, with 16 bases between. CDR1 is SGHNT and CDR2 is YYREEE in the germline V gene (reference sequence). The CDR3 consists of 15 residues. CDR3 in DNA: TGTGCCAGCAGCTTCGAGGAGGGTGGATTTTACGAGCAGTACTTC. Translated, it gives CASSFEEGGFYEQYF.

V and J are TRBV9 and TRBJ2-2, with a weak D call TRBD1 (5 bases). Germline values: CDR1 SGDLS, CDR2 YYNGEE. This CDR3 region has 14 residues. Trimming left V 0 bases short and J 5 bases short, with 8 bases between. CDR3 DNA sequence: TGTGCCAGCAGCGTAGGACAGAAAACCGGGGAGCTGTTTTTT. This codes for CASSVGQKTGELFF.

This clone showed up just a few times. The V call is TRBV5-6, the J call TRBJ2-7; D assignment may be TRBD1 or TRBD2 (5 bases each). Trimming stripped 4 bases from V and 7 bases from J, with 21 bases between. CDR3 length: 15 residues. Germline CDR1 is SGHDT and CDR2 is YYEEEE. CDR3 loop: CASSGTFLAKYEQYF. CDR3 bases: TGTGCCAGCAGCGGGACCTTCCTAGCTAAATATGAGCAGTACTTC.

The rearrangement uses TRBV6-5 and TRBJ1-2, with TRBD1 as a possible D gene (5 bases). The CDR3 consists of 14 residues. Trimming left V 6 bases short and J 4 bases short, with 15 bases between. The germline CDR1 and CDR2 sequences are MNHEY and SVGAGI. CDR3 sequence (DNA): TGTGCCAGCAGGCGGGACGGGGCGAGCTATGGCTACACCTTC. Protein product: CASRRDGASYGYTF.

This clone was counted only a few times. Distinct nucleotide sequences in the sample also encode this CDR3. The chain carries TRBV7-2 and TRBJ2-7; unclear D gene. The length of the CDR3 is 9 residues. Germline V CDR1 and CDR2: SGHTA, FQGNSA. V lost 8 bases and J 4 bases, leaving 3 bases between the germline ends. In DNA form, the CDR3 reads TGTGCCAGCGGGTACGAGCAGTACTTC. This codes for CASGYEQYF.

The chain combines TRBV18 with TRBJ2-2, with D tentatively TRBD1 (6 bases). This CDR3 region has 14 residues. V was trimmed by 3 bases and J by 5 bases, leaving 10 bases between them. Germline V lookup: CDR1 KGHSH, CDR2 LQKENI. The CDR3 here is CASSPNQGTGELFF. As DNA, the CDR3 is TGTGCCAGCTCACCCAACCAGGGGACCGGGGAGCTGTTTTTT.

The CDR3 reads CASTGTRSYNEQFF. CDR3 DNA: TGTGCCAGCACCGGGACTAGGAGTTACAATGAGCAGTTCTTC. The chain is built from TRBV2 and TRBJ2-1; 8 bases are shared with TRBD2. Germline V CDR1 and CDR2: SNHLY, FYNNEI. The trim removed 7 bases at V and 4 bases at J, leaving 6 bases unmatched. The CDR3 is 14 residues long. Combining the CDR3 with reference TRBV2 and TRBJ2-1 gives the whole variable domain EPEVTQTPSHQVTQMGQEVILRCVPISNHLYFYWYRQILGQKVEFLVSFYNNEISEKSEIFDDQFSVERPDGSNFTLKIRSTKLEDSAMYFCASTGTRSYNEQFFGPGTRLTVL.

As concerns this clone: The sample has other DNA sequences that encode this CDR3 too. In DNA form, the CDR3 reads TGTGCCAGCAGTGAGGACAGGAACTATGGCTACACCTTC. As protein: CASSEDRNYGYTF. This rearrangement joins TRBV2 to TRBJ1-2; the match to TRBD1 covers 7 bases. There are 13 residues in the CDR3. V trimming: 3 bases; J trimming: 2 bases; junction bases outside the gene matches: 0. The germline V gene has CDR1 SNHLY and CDR2 FYNNEI.

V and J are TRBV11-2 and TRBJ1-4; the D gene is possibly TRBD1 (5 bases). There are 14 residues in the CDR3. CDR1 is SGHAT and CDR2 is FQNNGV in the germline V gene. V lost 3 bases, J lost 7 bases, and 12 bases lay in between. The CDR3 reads CASSFSGVGEKLFF. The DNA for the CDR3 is TGTGCCAGCAGCTTTTCGGGGGTGGGTGAAAAACTGTTTTTT.

The CDR3 is CASSQSGQDGGKLFF. The CDR3 DNA is TGCGCCAGCAGCCAGTCGGGACAGGATGGCGGAAAACTGTTTTTT. This rearrangement joins TRBV5-1 to TRBJ1-4, with 8 nucleotides matching TRBD1. The CDR3 covers 15 residues. Germline lookup yields CDR1 SGHRS and CDR2 YFSETQ. The V segment lost 4 bases and the J segment 10 bases; nucleotides outside the gene matches: 12.

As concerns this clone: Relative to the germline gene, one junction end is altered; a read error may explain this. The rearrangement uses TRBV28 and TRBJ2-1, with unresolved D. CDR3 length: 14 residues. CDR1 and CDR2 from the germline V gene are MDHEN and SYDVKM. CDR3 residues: CASRGGPSNNEQFF. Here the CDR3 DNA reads TGTGCCAGCAGGGGCGGTCCCTCCAACAATGAGCAGTTCTTC.

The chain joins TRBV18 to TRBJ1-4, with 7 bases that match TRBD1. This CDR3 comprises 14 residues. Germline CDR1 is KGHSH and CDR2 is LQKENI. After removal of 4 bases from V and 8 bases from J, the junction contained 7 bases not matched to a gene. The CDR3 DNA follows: TGTGCCAGCTCACGACAGGGCTCCCTAGAAAAACTGTTTTTT. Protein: CASSRQGSLEKLFF.

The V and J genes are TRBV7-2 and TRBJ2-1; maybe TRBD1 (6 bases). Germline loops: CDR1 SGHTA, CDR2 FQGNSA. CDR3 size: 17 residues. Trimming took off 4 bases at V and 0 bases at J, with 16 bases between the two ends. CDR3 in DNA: TGTGCCAGCAGCTCAGCGAGGGGGTCGAGCTCCTACAATGAGCAGTTCTTC. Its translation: CASSSARGSSSYNEQFF. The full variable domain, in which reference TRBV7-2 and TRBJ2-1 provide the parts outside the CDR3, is GAGVSQSPSNKVTEKGKDVELRCDPISGHTALYWYRQSLGQGLEFLIYFQGNSAPDKSGLPSDRFSAERTGGSVSTLTIQRTQQEDSAVYLCASSSARGSSSYNEQFFGPGTRLTVL.

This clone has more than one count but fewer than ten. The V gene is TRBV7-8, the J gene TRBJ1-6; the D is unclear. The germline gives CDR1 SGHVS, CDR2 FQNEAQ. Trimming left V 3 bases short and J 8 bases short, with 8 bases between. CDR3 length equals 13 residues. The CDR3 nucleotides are TGTGCCAGCAGCTTCAAGCAGGATTCACCCCTCCACTTT. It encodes CASSFKQDSPLHF.

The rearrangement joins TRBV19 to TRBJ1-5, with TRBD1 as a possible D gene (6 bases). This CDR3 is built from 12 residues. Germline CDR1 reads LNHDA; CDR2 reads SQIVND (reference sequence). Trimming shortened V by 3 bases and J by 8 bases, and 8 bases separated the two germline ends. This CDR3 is CASSIDRKPQHF. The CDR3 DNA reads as TGTGCCAGTAGTATCGACAGGAAGCCCCAGCATTTT.

CDR3: CASSQDPNGGASNEQFF. In DNA, the CDR3 is TGCGCCAGCAGCCAAGATCCCAACGGGGGGGCTTCCAATGAGCAGTTCTTC. The gene calls are TRBV4-1 and TRBJ2-1; 8 nucleotides agree with TRBD2. Per germline, CDR1 MGHRA and CDR2 YSYEKL. CDR3 length: 17 amino acids. V dropped 0 bases and J dropped 6; count of bases not matched to a gene: 10.

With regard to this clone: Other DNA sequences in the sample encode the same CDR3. The CDR3, as DNA: TGTGCCAGCTCACCCCGAGGGGACGAGCAGTACTTC. It translates to CASSPRGDEQYF. The gene calls are TRBV18 and TRBJ2-7; D is possibly TRBD1 or TRBD2 (5 bases each). This CDR3 spans 12 amino acids. V was pared by 3 bases and J by 5 bases, with 8 bases between. Per germline, CDR1 KGHSH and CDR2 LQKENI.

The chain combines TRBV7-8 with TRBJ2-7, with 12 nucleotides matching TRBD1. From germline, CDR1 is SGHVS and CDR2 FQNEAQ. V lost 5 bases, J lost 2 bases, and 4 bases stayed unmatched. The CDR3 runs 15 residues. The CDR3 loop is CASSLRDRGPYEQYF. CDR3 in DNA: TGTGCCAGCAGCCTTAGGGACAGGGGGCCCTACGAGCAGTACTTC.

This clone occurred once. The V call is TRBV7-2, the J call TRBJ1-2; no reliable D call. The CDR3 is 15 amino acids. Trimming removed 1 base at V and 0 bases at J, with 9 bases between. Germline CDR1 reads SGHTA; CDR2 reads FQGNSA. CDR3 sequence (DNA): TGTGCCAGCAGCTTAGAAAGCGTTTCTAACTATGGCTACACCTTC. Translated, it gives CASSLESVSNYGYTF.

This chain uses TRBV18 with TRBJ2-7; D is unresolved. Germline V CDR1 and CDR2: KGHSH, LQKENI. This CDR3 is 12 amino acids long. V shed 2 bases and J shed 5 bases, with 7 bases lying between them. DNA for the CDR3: TGTGCCAGCTCACCAATGGAGAACGAGCAGTACTTC. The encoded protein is CASSPMENEQYF.

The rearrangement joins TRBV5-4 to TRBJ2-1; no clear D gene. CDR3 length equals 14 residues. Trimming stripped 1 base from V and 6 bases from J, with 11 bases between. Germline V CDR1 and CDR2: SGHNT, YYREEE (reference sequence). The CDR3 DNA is TGTGCCAGCAGCTTGAGGGCAGGTGCCAATGAGCAGTTCTTC. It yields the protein CASSLRAGANEQFF.

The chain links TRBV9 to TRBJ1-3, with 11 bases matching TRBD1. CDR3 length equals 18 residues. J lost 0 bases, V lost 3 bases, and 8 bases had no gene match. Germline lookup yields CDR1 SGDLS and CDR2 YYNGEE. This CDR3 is CASSAMGTGGLSGNTIYF. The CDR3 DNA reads TGTGCCAGCAGCGCGATGGGGACAGGGGGTCTCTCTGGAAACACCATATATTTT.